A single sample is the source of the 20 T cell receptor beta chains below, sequenced in a study of blood T cell repertoires in COVID-19. The assay was immunoSEQ multiplex PCR, and TCRdb's table has in-frame clones only and misses some. The table includes about 110,000 clones, about 88% detected once. Material for sequencing was peripheral blood. These receptor sequences come from a woman between 50 and 59 years old with acute or convalescent COVID-19.

The chain couples TRBV19 to TRBJ2-1; tentatively, D is TRBD2 (5 bases). The ends were cut back, 6 bases at V and 7 bases at J, with 13 bases in the middle. The length of the CDR3 is 13 residues. The germline V gene encodes CDR1 LNHDA and CDR2 SQIVND (reference sequence). CDR3 DNA: TGTGCCAGTAGGACCAAGGGCGGGAATGAGCAGTTCTTC. Protein product: CASRTKGGNEQFF.

This chain uses TRBV7-7 with TRBJ2-1, with 10 bases aligning to TRBD2. Germline CDR1 reads SSHAT; CDR2 reads FNYEAQ (reference sequence). The CDR3 totals 15 residues. J was trimmed by 4 bases and V by 6 bases; bases with no gene match: 6. CDR3 nucleotides: TGTGCCAGCAGTCCCGGGACTAGCGATTACAATGAGCAGTTCTTC. It encodes CASSPGTSDYNEQFF.

This clone occurred a few times. This sequence joins TRBV3-1 (or the pseudogene TRBV3-2) and TRBJ2-5; TRBD2 agrees at 7 bases. Germline V gene sequence: CDR1 LGHDT, CDR2 YNNKEL (reference sequence). The CDR3 length is 15 residues. The V gene end was trimmed by 0 bases and the J gene end by 9 bases; junction bases not matched to a gene: 10. DNA for the CDR3: TGTGCCAGCAGCCAAGAGTCTAGCGGCTCCAGGGCCCAGTACTTC. This translates into CASSQESSGSRAQYF.

The J gene is TRBJ1-6, the V gene TRBV7-9, with 8 bases identical to TRBD1. There are 17 residues in the CDR3. Per the germline V gene, CDR1 is SEHNR and CDR2 is FQNEAQ (reference sequence). V was pared by 4 bases and J by 7 bases, with 12 bases of the junction left unmatched. CDR3 amino acids: CASSSINRDRKNSPLHF. DNA of the CDR3: TGTGCCAGCAGCTCCATAAACCGGGACAGGAAGAATTCACCCCTCCACTTT.

The chain combines TRBV6-1 with TRBJ2-1; TRBD2 matches 8 bases. The CDR3 length is 17 residues. Per germline, CDR1 MNHNS and CDR2 SASEGT. The V and J ends lost 3 bases and 9 bases, in that order; junction bases with no gene match: 16. DNA of the CDR3: TGTGCCAGCAGTGATCCCTCGGTAGCGGGGAGGGCGGGTGAGCAGTTCTTC. Translated: CASSDPSVAGRAGEQFF.

The chain links TRBV5-1 to TRBJ2-1, with D perhaps TRBD2 (5 bases). CDR1 and CDR2 (germline): SGHRS, YFSETQ. The CDR3 consists of 16 residues. The V end lost 0 bases, the J end lost 2 bases, and 12 bases lay between the germline ends. CDR3 sequence reads: CASSLGELEAYNEQFF. The CDR3 nucleotides read TGCGCCAGCAGCTTGGGGGAGTTGGAGGCCTACAATGAGCAGTTCTTC.

V is TRBV5-1 and J is TRBJ2-7; D is perhaps TRBD1 (6 bases). Germline CDR1 SGHRS, CDR2 YFSETQ. Trimming removed 0 bases from V and 12 bases from J, with 19 bases in between. This CDR3 is built from 14 residues. CDR3 sequence reads: CASSLAATGGIWYF. In DNA, the CDR3 is TGCGCCAGCAGCTTGGCCGCGACAGGTGGGATATGGTACTTC.

The V and J genes are TRBV30 and TRBJ2-7, with no clear D. This CDR3 region has 14 residues. Trimming pared 0 bases from V and 2 bases from J, leaving 11 bases between. Germline V gene sequence: CDR1 GTSNPN, CDR2 SVGIG (reference sequence). The CDR3 region has the DNA TGTGCCTGGAGTGTACCGAGGATTACCTACGAGCAGTACTTC. Protein product: CAWSVPRITYEQYF.

J is TRBJ2-7 and V is TRBV27; 8 bases agree with TRBD1. The germline CDR1 and CDR2 sequences are MNHEY and SMNVEV (reference sequence). CDR3 length equals 14 residues. Trimming at V came to 6 bases and at J to 3 bases, leaving 7 bases not matched to a gene. The CDR3 sequence is CASRSSGGGYEQYF. CDR3 in DNA: TGTGCCAGCAGATCCTCAGGGGGCGGCTACGAGCAGTACTTC.

The chain joins TRBV14 to TRBJ2-7, with D tentatively TRBD1 (6 bases). Trimming took 3 bases from V and 1 from J, leaving 13 bases between them. There are 15 residues in the CDR3. Germline V gene lookup returns CDR1 SGHDN and CDR2 FVKESK. The CDR3 nucleotides are TGTGCCAGCAGCCACAGACAGGCTGGGTCCTACGAGCAGTACTTC. It encodes CASSHRQAGSYEQYF.

V and J are TRBV27 and TRBJ2-1; 11 bases fit TRBD2. CDR1 is MNHEY and CDR2 is SMNVEV in the germline V gene (reference sequence). The CDR3 is 17 residues long. The trim removed 3 bases at V and 0 bases at J, leaving 4 bases unmatched. DNA for the CDR3: TGTGCCAGCAGTTTGGAACTAGCGGGGGCCTCCTACAATGAGCAGTTCTTC. This translates into CASSLELAGASYNEQFF.

The chain links TRBV6-2 or TRBV6-3 to TRBJ1-2; 7 nucleotides align to TRBD1. J lost 5 bases, V lost 0 bases, and 3 bases had no gene match. This CDR3 is built from 14 residues. Per the germline V gene, CDR1 is MNHEY and CDR2 is SVGEGT. CDR3 sequence reads: CASSYSTGVYGYTF. For the CDR3, the DNA is TGTGCCAGCAGTTACTCTACAGGGGTTTATGGCTACACCTTC.

The chain has TRBV11-2 and TRBJ2-1; D may be TRBD1 (6 bases). V lost 2 bases and J lost 9, with 8 bases in between. CDR1 and CDR2 (germline): SGHAT, FQNNGV. This CDR3 contains 12 residues. The CDR3 sequence: CASSLTGFEQFF. The CDR3 DNA sequence: TGTGCCAGCAGCTTAACAGGGTTTGAGCAGTTCTTC.

This sequence joins TRBV5-5 and TRBJ1-1, with D tentatively TRBD1 (5 bases). There are 20 residues in the CDR3. Trimming stripped 3 bases from V and 1 base from J, with 28 bases between. Germline values: CDR1 SGHKS, CDR2 YYEKEE (reference sequence). The CDR3 nucleotides are TGTGCCAGCAGCTCCCCGGGAGGTCAGGGTTTAAGTGGAAGGAACACTGAAGCTTTCTTT. Protein product: CASSSPGGQGLSGRNTEAFF.

The gene calls are TRBV5-6 and TRBJ2-2; no clear D gene. This CDR3 has 11 residues. Trimming left V 3 bases short and J 7 bases short, with 4 bases between. Germline CDR1 reads SGHDT; CDR2 reads YYEEEE. The CDR3 sequence is CASSSIGELFF. CDR3 coding DNA: TGTGCCAGCAGCTCAATCGGGGAGCTGTTTTTT.

The chain employs TRBV9 and TRBJ1-5, with D perhaps matching TRBD1 (5 bases). In germline, CDR1 is SGDLS, CDR2 YYNGEE. This CDR3 contains 16 residues. V gave up 2 bases and J gave up 4 bases, with 16 bases separating them. This CDR3 is CASSVGGGGKNQPQHF. CDR3 DNA sequence: TGTGCCAGCAGCGTGGGTGGGGGAGGCAAAAATCAGCCCCAGCATTTT.

The chain is built from TRBV3-1 (or the pseudogene TRBV3-2) and TRBJ2-7; tentatively, D is TRBD2 (6 bases). Trimming left V 1 base short and J 1 base short, with 11 bases between. Germline CDR1 and CDR2: LGHDT and YNNKEL (reference sequence). The CDR3 covers 15 residues. Here the CDR3 reads CASSQALAQSYEQYF. The CDR3 DNA reads TGTGCCAGCAGCCAAGCTCTAGCGCAGTCCTACGAGCAGTACTTC.

The chain links TRBV5-1 to TRBJ2-3, with 7 bases that match TRBD2. V lost 0 bases, J lost 6 bases, and 13 bases stayed unmatched. Germline CDR1 SGHRS, CDR2 YFSETQ. This CDR3 has 17 amino acids. CDR3 coding DNA: TGCGCCAGCAGCTTGGCAAAAGTAGCGGGTGACTCGGATACGCAGTATTTT. It is translated as CASSLAKVAGDSDTQYF.

The chain joins TRBV2 to TRBJ2-3; 9 nucleotides match TRBD1. Looked up from germline, CDR1 is SNHLY and CDR2 is FYNNEI. The CDR3 is 17 residues long. V trimming: 5 bases; J trimming: 6 bases; junction bases outside the gene matches: 15. CDR3 region: CASSLLPGQGNEDTQYF. The CDR3 coding sequence is TGTGCCAGCAGTCTCTTGCCGGGACAGGGAAATGAGGATACGCAGTATTTT.

The chain recombines TRBV3-1 (or the pseudogene TRBV3-2) with TRBJ2-2, with D unclear. V dropped 2 bases and J dropped 1 base, with 14 bases sitting between them. The V gene's germline CDR1 is LGHDT and CDR2 YNNKEL (reference sequence). There are 17 residues in the CDR3. The CDR3 DNA reads as TGTGCCAGCAGCCAATCTCAGGCCCGGCTGAACACCGGGGAGCTGTTTTTT. Residues: CASSQSQARLNTGELFF.